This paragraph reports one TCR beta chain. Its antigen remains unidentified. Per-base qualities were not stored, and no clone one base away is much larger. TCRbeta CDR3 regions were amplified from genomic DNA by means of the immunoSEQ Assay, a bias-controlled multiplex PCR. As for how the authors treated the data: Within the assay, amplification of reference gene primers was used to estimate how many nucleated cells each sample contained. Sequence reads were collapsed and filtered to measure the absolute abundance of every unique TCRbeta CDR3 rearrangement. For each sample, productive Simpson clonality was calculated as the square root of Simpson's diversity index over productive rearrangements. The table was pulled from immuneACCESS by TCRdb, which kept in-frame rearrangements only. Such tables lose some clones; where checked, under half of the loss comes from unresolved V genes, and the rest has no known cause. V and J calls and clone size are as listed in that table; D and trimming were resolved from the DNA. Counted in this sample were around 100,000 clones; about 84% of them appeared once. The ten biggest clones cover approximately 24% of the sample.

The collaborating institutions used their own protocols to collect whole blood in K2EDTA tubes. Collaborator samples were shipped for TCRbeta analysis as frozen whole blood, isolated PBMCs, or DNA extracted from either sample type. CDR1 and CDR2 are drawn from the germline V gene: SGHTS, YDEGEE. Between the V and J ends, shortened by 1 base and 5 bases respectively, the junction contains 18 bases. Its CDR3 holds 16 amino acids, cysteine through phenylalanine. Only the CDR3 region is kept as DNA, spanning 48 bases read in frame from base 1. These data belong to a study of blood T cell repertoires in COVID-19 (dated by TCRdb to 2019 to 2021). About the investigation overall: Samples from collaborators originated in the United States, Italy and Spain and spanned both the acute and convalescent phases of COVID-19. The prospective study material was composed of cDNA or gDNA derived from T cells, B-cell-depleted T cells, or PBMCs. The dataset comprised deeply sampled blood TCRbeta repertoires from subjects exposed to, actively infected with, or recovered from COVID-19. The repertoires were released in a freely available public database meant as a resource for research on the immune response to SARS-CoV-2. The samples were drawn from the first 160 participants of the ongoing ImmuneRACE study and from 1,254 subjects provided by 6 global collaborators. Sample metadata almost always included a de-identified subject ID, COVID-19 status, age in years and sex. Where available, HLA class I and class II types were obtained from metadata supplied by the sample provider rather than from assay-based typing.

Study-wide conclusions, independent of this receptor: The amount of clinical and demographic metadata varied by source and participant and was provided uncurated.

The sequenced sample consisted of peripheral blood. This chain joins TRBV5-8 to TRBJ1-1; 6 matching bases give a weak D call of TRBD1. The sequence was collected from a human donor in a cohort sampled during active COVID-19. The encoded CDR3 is CASSLSSGGGGTEAFF. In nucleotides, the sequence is TGTGCCAGCAGCTTGAGTAGTGGGGGCGGGGGTACTGAAGCTTTCTTT.